What follows describes a single TCR beta chain. Profiled with immunoSEQ multiplex PCR; TCRdb holds only in-frame clones, not every one. The sample records just under 55,000 clones, just over 90% being singletons. V lost 4 bases to trimming and J lost 5 bases; unmatched junction nucleotides: 5. Germline V gene lookup returns CDR1 SGHTA and CDR2 FQGTGA. The CDR3 is 15 amino acids. These data originate in a study of blood T cell repertoires in COVID-19. Study summary: T cells, B-cell-depleted T cells, or PBMCs provided the cDNA or gDNA that served as material.

What was sequenced was peripheral blood. This clonotype was obtained from a woman aged 40 to 50 with active COVID-19. The chain is built from TRBV7-3 and TRBJ2-5; 12 bases are shared with TRBD1. The CDR3 region has the DNA TGTGCCAGCAGCTCGGGACAGGGGGCGGGGGAGACCCAGTACTTC. It yields the protein CASSSGQGAGETQYF.